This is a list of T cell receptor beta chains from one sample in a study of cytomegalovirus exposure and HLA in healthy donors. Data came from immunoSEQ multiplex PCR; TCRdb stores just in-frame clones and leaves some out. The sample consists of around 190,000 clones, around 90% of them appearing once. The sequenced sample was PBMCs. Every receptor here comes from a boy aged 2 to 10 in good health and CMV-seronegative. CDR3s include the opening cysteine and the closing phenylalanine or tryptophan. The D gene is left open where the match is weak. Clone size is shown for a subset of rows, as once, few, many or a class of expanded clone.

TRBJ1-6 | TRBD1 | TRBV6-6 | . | CASNPRGNSPLHF | TGTGCCAGCAACCCCAGGGGGAATTCACCCCTCCACTTT
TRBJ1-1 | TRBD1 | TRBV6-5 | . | CASSHRGNTEAFF | TGTGCCAGCAGTCACAGGGGGAACACTGAAGCTTTCTTT
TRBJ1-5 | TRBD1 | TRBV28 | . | CASSLRGGGQPQHF | TGTGCCAGCAGTTTAAGAGGGGGCGGTCAGCCCCAGCATTTT
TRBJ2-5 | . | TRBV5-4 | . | CASSTTRSSETQYF | TGTGCCAGCAGCACAACCCGAAGTTCGGAGACCCAGTACTTC
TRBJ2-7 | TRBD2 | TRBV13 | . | CASSLRAGEYEQYF | TGTGCCAGCAGCTTGAGGGCGGGAGAATACGAGCAGTACTTC
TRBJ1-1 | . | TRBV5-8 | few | CASSLARGEAFF | TGTGCCAGCAGCTTGGCCCGGGGTGAAGCTTTCTTT
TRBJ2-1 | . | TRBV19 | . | CASSIARSGNEQFF | TGTGCCAGTAGTATAGCCCGGTCGGGGAATGAGCAGTTCTTC
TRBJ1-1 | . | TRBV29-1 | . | CSVVDSGMNTEAFF | TGCAGCGTTGTGGACAGCGGAATGAACACTGAAGCTTTCTTT
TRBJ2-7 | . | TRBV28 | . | CASSLSVPYEQYF | TGTGCCAGCAGTTTATCGGTGCCCTACGAGCAGTACTTC
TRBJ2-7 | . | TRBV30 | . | CAWSVFNYEQYF | TGTGCCTGGAGTGTTTTCAACTACGAGCAGTACTTC
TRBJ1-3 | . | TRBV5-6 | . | CASSYTRGEMIGNTIYF | TGTGCCAGCAGCTACACCCGGGGGGAGATGATCGGAAACACCATATATTTT
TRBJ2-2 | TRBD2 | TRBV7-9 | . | CSSRDGALAGGSNTGELFF | TGTTCCAGCCGAGATGGGGCACTAGCGGGAGGCTCGAACACCGGGGAGCTGTTTTTT
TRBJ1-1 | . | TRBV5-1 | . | CASSLEEDMNTEAFF | TGCGCCAGCAGCTTGGAAGAAGACATGAACACTGAAGCTTTCTTT